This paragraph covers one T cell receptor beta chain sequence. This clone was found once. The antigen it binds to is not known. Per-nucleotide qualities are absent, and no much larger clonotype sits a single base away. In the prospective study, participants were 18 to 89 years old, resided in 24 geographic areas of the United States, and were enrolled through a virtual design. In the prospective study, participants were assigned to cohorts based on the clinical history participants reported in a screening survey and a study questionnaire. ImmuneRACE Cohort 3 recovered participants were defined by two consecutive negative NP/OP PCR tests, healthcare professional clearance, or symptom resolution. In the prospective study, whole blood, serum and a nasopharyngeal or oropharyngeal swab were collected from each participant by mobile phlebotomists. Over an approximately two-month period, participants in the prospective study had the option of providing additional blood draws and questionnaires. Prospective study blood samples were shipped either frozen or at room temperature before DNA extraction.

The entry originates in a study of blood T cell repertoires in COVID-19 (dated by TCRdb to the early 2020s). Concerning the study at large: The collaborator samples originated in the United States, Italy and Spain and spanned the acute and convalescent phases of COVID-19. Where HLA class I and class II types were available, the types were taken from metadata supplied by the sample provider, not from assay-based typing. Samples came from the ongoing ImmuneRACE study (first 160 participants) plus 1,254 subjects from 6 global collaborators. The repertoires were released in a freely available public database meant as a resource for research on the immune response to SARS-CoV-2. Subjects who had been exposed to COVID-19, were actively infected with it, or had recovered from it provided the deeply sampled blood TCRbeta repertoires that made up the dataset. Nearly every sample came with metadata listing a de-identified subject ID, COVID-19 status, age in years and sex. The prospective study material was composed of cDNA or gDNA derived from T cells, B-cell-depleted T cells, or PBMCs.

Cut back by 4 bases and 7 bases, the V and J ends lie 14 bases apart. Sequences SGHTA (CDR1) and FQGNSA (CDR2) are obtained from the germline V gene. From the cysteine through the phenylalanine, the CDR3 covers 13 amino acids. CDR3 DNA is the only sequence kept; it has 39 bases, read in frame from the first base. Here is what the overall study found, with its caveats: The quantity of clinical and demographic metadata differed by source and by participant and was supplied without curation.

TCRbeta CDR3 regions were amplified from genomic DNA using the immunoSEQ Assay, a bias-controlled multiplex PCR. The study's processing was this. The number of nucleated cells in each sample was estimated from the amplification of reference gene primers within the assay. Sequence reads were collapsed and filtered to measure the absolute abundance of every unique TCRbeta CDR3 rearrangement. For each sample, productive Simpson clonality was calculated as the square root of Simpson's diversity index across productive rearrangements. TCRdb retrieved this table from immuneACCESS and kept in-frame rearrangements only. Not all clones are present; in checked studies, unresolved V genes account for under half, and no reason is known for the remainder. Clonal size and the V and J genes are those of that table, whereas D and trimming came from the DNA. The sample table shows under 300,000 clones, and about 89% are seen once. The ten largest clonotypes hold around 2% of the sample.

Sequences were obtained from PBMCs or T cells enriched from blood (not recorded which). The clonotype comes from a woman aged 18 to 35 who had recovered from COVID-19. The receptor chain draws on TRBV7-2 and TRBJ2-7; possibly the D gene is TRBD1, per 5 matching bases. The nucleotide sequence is TGTGCCAGCAGCTATGGACATTTAAGTGAGCAGTACTTC. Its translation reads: CASSYGHLSEQYF.